A single T cell receptor (beta chain) is shown here with its context. Its specificity is unknown. The source of the sample is a study of response to subunit inactivated influenza vaccine. The study's findings and limits: It was the authors' suggestion that each seasonal influenza vaccination recruits few new T cells.

Trimming shortened V by 3 bases and J by 0 bases, and 11 bases separated the two germline ends. The CDR3 spans 15 residues. Germline V gene data show CDR1 as LGHNA and CDR2 as YNFKEQ. TCRdb recomputed calls from the RT-PCR reads with MiXCR, one row per CDR3 protein. The table has around 530,000 distinct CDR3 sequences, 15% to 20% seen once. This sequence joins TRBV4-2 and TRBJ1-1; D is unresolved. The receptor comes from a man between 50 and 75 years old who received an inactivated influenza vaccine. The material was CD4+ T cells sorted from PBMCs, obtained less than 30 months after vaccination. This chain's CDR3 is CASSQHPAVNTEAFF. The CDR3 DNA is TGTGCCAGCAGCCAGCACCCGGCAGTGAACACTGAAGCTTTCTTT.